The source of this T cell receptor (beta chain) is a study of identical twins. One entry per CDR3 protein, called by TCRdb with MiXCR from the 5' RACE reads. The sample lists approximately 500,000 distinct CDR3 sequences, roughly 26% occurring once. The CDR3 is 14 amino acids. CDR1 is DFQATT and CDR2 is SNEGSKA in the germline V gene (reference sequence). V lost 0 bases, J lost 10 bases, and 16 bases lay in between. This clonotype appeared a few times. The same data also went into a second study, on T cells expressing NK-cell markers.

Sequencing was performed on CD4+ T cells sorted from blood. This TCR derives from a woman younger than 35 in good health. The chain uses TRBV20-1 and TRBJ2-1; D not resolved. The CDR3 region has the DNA TGCAGTGCTAGAGACGGACGCTTAGGAGAGGAGCAGTTCTTC. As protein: CSARDGRLGEEQFF.